These 10 T cell receptor beta chains share one sample of origin, sequenced in a study of molecular identifiers for immune sequencing clone quantification. MiXCR, applied by TCRdb to the PCR reads, yields one record per CDR3 protein. This sample has tens of thousands of distinct CDR3 sequences, with approximately 25% found just once. The sequencing sample was made of naive CD8+ T cells from blood, with Jurkat cell RNA spiked in. Subset indicated: FACS-sorted CD8+CD4-CCR7+CD45RA+ naive T cells. Every receptor here comes from a human donor in good health. Some libraries in this study had Jurkat cell RNA spiked in.

This clonotype was observed many times. Written as DNA, the CDR3 is TGTGCCACCTCTATTGATCGCCTAGCGGGGTCAGAGACCCAGTACTTC. This translates into CATSIDRLAGSETQYF. This rearrangement joins TRBV12-3 or TRBV12-4 to TRBJ2-5, with 9 nucleotides matching TRBD2. The V and J ends lost 10 bases and 4 bases, in that order; junction bases with no gene match: 16. The length of the CDR3 is 16 residues.

This clonotype was detected ten times or more. The chain employs TRBV19 and TRBJ2-5; the match to TRBD1 covers 7 bases. Germline V gene data show CDR1 as LNHDA and CDR2 as SQIVND (reference sequence). V trimming: 5 bases; J trimming: 2 bases; junction bases outside the gene matches: 8. The CDR3 totals 15 residues. The CDR3: CASSSPSTGQETQYF. The CDR3 DNA reads TGTGCCAGTAGTTCCCCGTCGACAGGGCAAGAGACCCAGTACTTC.

This clonotype was found many times. V and J are TRBV10-3 and TRBJ1-1; possible D gene TRBD1, 5 bases. Germline CDR1 reads ENHRY; CDR2 reads SYGVKD. Trimming took 7 bases from V and 4 from J, leaving 10 bases between them. The CDR3 is 12 residues long. Here the CDR3 reads CAITTGGTEAFF. As DNA, the CDR3 is TGTGCCATCACTACAGGAGGCACTGAAGCTTTCTTT.

This clonotype occurred many times. This rearrangement joins TRBV4-1 to TRBJ2-7, with unresolved D. The V and J ends lost 2 bases and 3 bases respectively, with 8 bases between them. Per germline, CDR1 MGHRA and CDR2 YSYEKL. The CDR3 length is 13 residues. CDR3 in amino acids: CASSQMSDYEQYF. CDR3 sequence (DNA): TGCGCCAGCAGCCAAATGTCCGACTACGAGCAGTACTTC.

In its sample, this clonotype was seen a few times. The chain couples TRBV24-1 to TRBJ2-3, with D possibly TRBD1 on 6 matching bases. The V gene's germline CDR1 is KGHDR and CDR2 SFDVKD. This CDR3 region has 17 residues. V dropped 5 bases and J dropped 1 base, with 18 bases sitting between them. The CDR3 DNA follows: TGTGCCACCAGTGGGGCCAGGGGCCCCACTCGCACAGATACGCAGTATTTT. Its protein is CATSGARGPTRTDTQYF.

This clonotype has ten or more counts. V gene TRBV6-2 or TRBV6-3 combines with J gene TRBJ2-3, with D possibly matching TRBD1 (6 bases). Germline V lookup: CDR1 MNHEY, CDR2 SVGEGT. This CDR3 comprises 14 residues. The V end lost 0 bases, the J end lost 9 bases, and 13 bases lay between the germline ends. The CDR3, as DNA: TGTGCCAGCAGTTACTCGGCCCCAGGGGCGACGCAGTATTTT. Encoded protein: CASSYSAPGATQYF.

A single count supports this clonotype. This sequence joins TRBV2 and TRBJ2-3; D is possibly TRBD2 (6 bases). CDR1 SNHLY and CDR2 FYNNEI come from the germline V gene. CDR3 length: 14 amino acids. V lost 11 bases and J lost 0, with 15 bases in between. The CDR3 DNA reads TGTGCCGGCACGGGCGGGACTAGCACAGATACGCAGTATTTT. It codes for CAGTGGTSTDTQYF.

This clonotype was found many times. V is TRBV11-2 and J is TRBJ2-1, with a possible D match to TRBD1 (6 bases). The CDR3 has 14 amino acids. The V end was cut by 3 bases, the J end by 6 bases, with 12 bases between. Germline V gene sequence: CDR1 SGHAT, CDR2 FQNNGV. CDR3 sequence reads: CASSLGARVNEQFF. Written as DNA, the CDR3 is TGTGCCAGCAGCTTGGGGGCCCGAGTCAATGAGCAGTTCTTC.

This clonotype has at least ten counts. This chain uses TRBV13 with TRBJ2-7; no clear D. The CDR3 has 11 residues. Germline loops: CDR1 PRHDT, CDR2 FYEKMQ (reference sequence). Deletions cut 0 bases from V and 7 bases from J, with 4 bases between. The DNA of the CDR3 is TGTGCCAGCAGCTTAGGCCGAGAGCAGTACTTC. Translating it yields CASSLGREQYF.

This clonotype turned up a few times. It may be a read error: a sequence one base away is much more abundant. The genes are TRBV20-1 and TRBJ2-1; 8 bases are shared with TRBD1. Germline assignment: CDR1 DFQATT and CDR2 SNEGSKA (reference sequence). The CDR3 consists of 13 residues. The CDR3 DNA sequence: TGCAGTGCTAGGCAGGGGGCAACGAATGAGAAGTTCTTC. Protein sequence: CSARQGATNEKFF.